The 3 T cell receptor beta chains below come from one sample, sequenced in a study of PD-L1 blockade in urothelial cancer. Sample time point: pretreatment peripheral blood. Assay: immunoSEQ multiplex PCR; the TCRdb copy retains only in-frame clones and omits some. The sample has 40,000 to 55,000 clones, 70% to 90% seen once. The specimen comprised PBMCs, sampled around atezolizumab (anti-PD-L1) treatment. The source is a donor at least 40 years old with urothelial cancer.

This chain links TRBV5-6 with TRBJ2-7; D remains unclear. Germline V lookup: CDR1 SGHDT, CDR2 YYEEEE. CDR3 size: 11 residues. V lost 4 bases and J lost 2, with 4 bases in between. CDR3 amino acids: CASSRAYEQYF. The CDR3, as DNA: TGTGCCAGCAGCCGCGCCTACGAGCAGTACTTC.

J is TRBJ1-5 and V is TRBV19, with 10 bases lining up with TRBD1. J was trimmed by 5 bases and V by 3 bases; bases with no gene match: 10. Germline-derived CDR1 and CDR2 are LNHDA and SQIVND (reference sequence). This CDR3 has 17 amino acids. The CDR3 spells CASSIDPGQGRYQPQHF. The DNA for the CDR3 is TGTGCCAGTAGTATTGACCCGGGACAGGGGAGGTATCAGCCCCAGCATTTT.

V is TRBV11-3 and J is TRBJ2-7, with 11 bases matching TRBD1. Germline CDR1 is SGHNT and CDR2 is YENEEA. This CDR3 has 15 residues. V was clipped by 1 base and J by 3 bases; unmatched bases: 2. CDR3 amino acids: CASSLGGTGGYEQYF. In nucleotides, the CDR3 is TGTGCCAGCAGCTTAGGGGGGACAGGGGGCTACGAGCAGTACTTC.